These 25 T cell receptor beta chains came from one sample sequenced in a study of CD8 T cells in Susac syndrome. Random hexamers primed reverse transcription of about 0.5 to 1 ug RNA. TCRdb re-called the immunoSEQ multiplex PCR reads with MiXCR, one entry per CDR3 protein. The table records tens of thousands of distinct CDR3 sequences, 94% of them present only once. The sample consisted of CD8+ T cells from PBMCs. The receptors were gathered from a human donor in good health.

The chain employs TRBV27 and TRBJ2-4; no reliable D call. The CDR3 is made up of 14 amino acids. V was clipped by 5 bases and J by 3 bases, with 11 bases between them. Per the germline V gene, CDR1 is MNHEY and CDR2 is SMNVEV (reference sequence). This CDR3 reads CASSPKVGKNIQYF. The CDR3 DNA follows: TGTGCCAGCAGTCCCAAAGTGGGCAAAAACATTCAGTACTTC.

The V call is TRBV12-3 or TRBV12-4, the J call TRBJ2-7; 7 bases are shared with TRBD2. The CDR3 contains 13 residues. V shed 1 base and J 6 bases; nucleotides not matched to a gene: 3. The CDR3 region is CASSLGEGVEQYF. CDR3 in DNA: TGTGCCAGCAGTTTAGGGGAGGGAGTCGAGCAGTACTTC.

This rearrangement joins TRBV7-9 to TRBJ2-3; unclear D gene. V was trimmed by 7 bases and J by 4 bases, leaving 15 bases between them. CDR1 and CDR2 from the germline V gene are SEHNR and FQNEAQ (reference sequence). The CDR3 is 14 amino acids. CDR3 residues: CASTEATFPDTQYF. The CDR3 DNA sequence: TGTGCCAGCACCGAGGCTACTTTCCCAGATACGCAGTATTTT.

This sequence joins TRBV7-8 and TRBJ1-2; TRBD1 matches at 8 bases. With V trimmed by 1 base and J by 4 bases, 5 bases remained unmatched. The length of the CDR3 is 15 residues. Per germline, CDR1 SGHVS and CDR2 FQNEAQ. The CDR3 region has the DNA TGTGCCAGCAGCTTAGAAGGACAGGGTGCCTATGGCTACACCTTC. This gives the protein CASSLEGQGAYGYTF.

The chain recombines TRBV12-3 or TRBV12-4 with TRBJ1-2, with TRBD1 matching 7 bases. Germline trimming cut 8 bases from V and 11 bases from J; bases unmatched to any gene: 17. This CDR3 spans 14 amino acids. For the CDR3, the DNA is TGTGCCAGCGGCCGGGACAGATATATGGAGGGGTACACCTTC. Amino acid sequence: CASGRDRYMEGYTF.

V usage is TRBV20-1 and J usage is TRBJ2-1; 13 nucleotides agree with TRBD2. Germline V gene sequence: CDR1 DFQATT, CDR2 SNEGSKA (reference sequence). Trimming cost V 5 bases and J 1 base; bases outside gene matches: 11. The CDR3 is 18 residues long. The chain's CDR3 is CSAPGLAGEVWSYNEQFF. The CDR3 region has the DNA TGCAGTGCTCCCGGACTAGCGGGGGAAGTGTGGTCCTACAATGAGCAGTTCTTC.

The chain uses TRBV12-5 and TRBJ2-1; 9 bases align to TRBD2. The V gene's germline CDR1 is LGHNT and CDR2 FRNRAP. This CDR3 comprises 14 residues. With 7 bases clipped from V and 2 bases from J, the junction kept 3 bases outside the gene matches. The CDR3 DNA sequence: TGTGCTAGTGATGCGGGGGGGCCCTACAATGAGCAGTTCTTC. Amino acid sequence: CASDAGGPYNEQFF.

This chain uses TRBV7-9 with TRBJ2-3, with TRBD1 matching 12 bases. The CDR3 runs to 17 residues. CDR1 SEHNR and CDR2 FQNEAQ come from the germline V gene (reference sequence). V trimming: 1 base; J trimming: 0 bases; junction bases outside the gene matches: 2. The CDR3 DNA is TGTGCCAGCAGCTTAGGAGGGACAGGGGGCAGCACAGATACGCAGTATTTT. This encodes CASSLGGTGGSTDTQYF.

This chain uses TRBV18 with TRBJ2-3; 10 positions match TRBD2. CDR3 length equals 20 residues. After removal of 2 bases from V and 2 bases from J, the junction contained 16 bases not matched to a gene. Germline assignment: CDR1 KGHSH and CDR2 LQKENI. DNA of the CDR3: TGTGCCAGCTCACCAATTAATAGCGGGAGGCCTTATCGTTTCACAGATACGCAGTATTTT. It encodes CASSPINSGRPYRFTDTQYF.

The chain uses TRBV27 and TRBJ2-1; 10 positions match TRBD1. V dropped 7 bases and J dropped 7; count of bases not matched to a gene: 7. Germline V gene data show CDR1 as MNHEY and CDR2 as SMNVEV (reference sequence). This CDR3 has 14 residues. Here the CDR3 reads CASTPGQGSNEQFF. The CDR3 nucleotides are TGTGCCAGCACCCCGGGACAGGGGTCGAATGAGCAGTTCTTC.

The chain is built from TRBV12-3 or TRBV12-4 and TRBJ1-2, with D possibly TRBD1 on 5 matching bases. The CDR3 length is 17 residues. Trimming left V 4 bases short and J 4 bases short, with 22 bases between. The CDR3: CASSSPSRLDSAYGYTF. CDR3 DNA: TGTGCCAGCAGTTCCCCCTCGCGCCTCGACAGTGCCTATGGCTACACCTTC.

The chain is built from TRBV2 and TRBJ2-7, with a weak D call TRBD2 (6 bases). Between the trimmed V and J ends, which lost 8 bases and 5 bases, there was a span of 10 bases. This CDR3 spans 11 amino acids. Germline V gene data show CDR1 as SNHLY and CDR2 as FYNNEI. In DNA, the CDR3 is TGTGCCAGCCTGGGGGGAGACGAGCAGTACGTC. Translating it yields CASLGGDEQYV.

CDR3 nucleotide sequence: TGTGCCAGCAGCGTAGCAAGAGGACCTAACTATGGCTACACCTTC. Amino acids: CASSVARGPNYGYTF. The rearrangement joins TRBV9 to TRBJ1-2; no clear D gene. The CDR3 runs to 15 residues. The V and J ends lost 0 bases and 0 bases respectively, with 9 bases between them. Germline assignment: CDR1 SGDLS and CDR2 YYNGEE.

J is TRBJ1-2 and V is TRBV14; no clear D. The V gene's germline CDR1 is SGHDN and CDR2 FVKESK. The length of the CDR3 is 13 residues. Trimming pared 1 base from V and 8 bases from J, leaving 11 bases between. The CDR3 spells CASSQGTVGGYTF. CDR3 sequence (DNA): TGTGCCAGCAGCCAAGGGACTGTGGGCGGCTACACCTTC.

The chain joins TRBV6-6 to TRBJ2-3; TRBD2 aligns across 10 bases. The J segment lost 2 bases and the V segment lost 5 bases, leaving 7 bases of the junction unmatched. CDR1 MNHNY and CDR2 SVGAGI come from the germline V gene (reference sequence). The CDR3 spans 16 residues. The CDR3 reads CASSTPSGGVTDTQYF. CDR3 in DNA: TGTGCCAGCAGTACACCTAGCGGGGGAGTCACAGATACGCAGTATTTT.

CDR3 loop: CSAALAGRSYEQYF. In DNA form, the CDR3 reads TGCAGTGCAGCACTAGCGGGGAGATCTTACGAGCAGTACTTC. The V gene is TRBV20-1, the J gene TRBJ2-7, with TRBD2 matching over 10 bases. The CDR3 runs 14 residues. The V and J ends lost 6 bases and 4 bases, in that order; junction bases with no gene match: 9. The germline V gene has CDR1 DFQATT and CDR2 SNEGSKA (reference sequence).

The DNA of the CDR3 is TGTGCCAGCAGCTTCGGACCGAACACTGAAGCTTTCTTT. Translation gives CASSFGPNTEAFF. The chain is built from TRBV7-9 and TRBJ1-1; D is unresolved. Looked up from germline, CDR1 is SEHNR and CDR2 is FQNEAQ (reference sequence). Trimming stripped 3 bases from V and 1 base from J, with 6 bases between. The length of the CDR3 is 13 residues.

V gene TRBV6-2 or TRBV6-3 combines with J gene TRBJ1-5, with D tentatively TRBD1 (6 bases). Germline lookup yields CDR1 MNHEY and CDR2 SVGEGT. This CDR3 comprises 16 residues. V was pared by 6 bases and J by 5 bases, with 20 bases between. The CDR3 sequence is CASRGGQQGSHQPQHF. DNA for the CDR3: TGTGCCAGCAGGGGGGGGCAACAGGGAAGCCATCAGCCCCAGCATTTT.

This clonotype was seen once. The V gene is TRBV20-1, the J gene TRBJ2-1; D might be TRBD1 (5 bases). Trimming removed 3 bases at V and 0 bases at J, with 18 bases between. There are 17 residues in the CDR3. Germline values: CDR1 DFQATT, CDR2 SNEGSKA (reference sequence). The CDR3 is CSARGFSTVLSYNEQFF. CDR3 bases: TGCAGTGCTAGGGGCTTTTCGACAGTCCTCTCCTACAATGAGCAGTTCTTC.

The V gene is TRBV7-2, the J gene TRBJ2-2; D is unresolved. With 5 bases removed from V and 1 base from J, the gap between germline ends came to 8 bases. This CDR3 has 14 amino acids. Germline V gives CDR1 SGHTA, CDR2 FQGNSA. The CDR3 spells CASSPVGNTGELFF. CDR3 in DNA: TGTGCCAGCAGCCCTGTGGGGAACACCGGGGAGCTGTTTTTT. Complete variable domain (other parts from reference TRBV7-2 and TRBJ2-2): GAGVSQSPSNKVTEKGKDVELRCDPISGHTALYWYRQSLGQGLEFLIYFQGNSAPDKSGLPSDRFSAERTGGSVSTLTIQRTQQEDSAVYLCASSPVGNTGELFFGEGSRLTVL.

V and J are TRBV7-6 and TRBJ2-1, with no clear D. CDR3 length: 14 amino acids. The ends were cut back, 6 bases at V and 3 bases at J, with 12 bases in the middle. Germline lookup yields CDR1 SGHVS and CDR2 FNYEAQ. CDR3 nucleotides: TGTGCCAGCAGTCGACCCGGCAACTACAATGAGCAGTTCTTC. It encodes CASSRPGNYNEQFF.

V gene TRBV4-1 combines with J gene TRBJ1-3, with D maybe TRBD1 (6 bases). Germline loops: CDR1 MGHRA, CDR2 YSYEKL. Between the trimmed V and J ends, which lost 1 base and 4 bases, there was a span of 11 bases. The CDR3 loop spans 15 amino acids. The CDR3 DNA reads TGCGCCAGCAGCCAAGCGGGGGCGGAAGGAAACACCATATATTTT. It yields the protein CASSQAGAEGNTIYF.

This chain uses TRBV7-9 with TRBJ1-1; the match to TRBD1 covers 7 bases. The V and J ends lost 2 bases and 5 bases, in that order; junction bases with no gene match: 2. The CDR3 totals 13 residues. Looked up from germline, CDR1 is SEHNR and CDR2 is FQNEAQ (reference sequence). CDR3 in DNA: TGTGCCAGCAGCTTATCAGGGGGTACTGAAGCTTTCTTT. Translated, it gives CASSLSGGTEAFF.

The genes are TRBV11-3 and TRBJ2-3; 7 bases are a match to TRBD2. The CDR3 is 17 residues long. Trimming took 3 bases from V and 2 from J; bases not matched to a gene: 11. From germline, CDR1 is SGHNT and CDR2 YENEEA. The CDR3 DNA follows: TGTGCCAGCAGCTTGTCTCCACTGGCGGGGGTCACAGATACGCAGTATTTT. This gives the protein CASSLSPLAGVTDTQYF. Looking up the rest from reference TRBV11-3 and TRBJ2-3 gives the full variable domain: EAGVVQSPRYKIIEKKQPVAFWCNPISGHNTLYWYLQNLGQGPELLIRYENEEAVDDSQLPKDRFSAERLKGVDSTLKIQPAELGDSAVYLCASSLSPLAGVTDTQYFGPGTRLTVL.

This chain links TRBV29-1 with TRBJ2-7; D remains unclear. Trimming took 5 bases from V and 0 from J, leaving 11 bases between them. CDR3 size: 13 residues. Germline CDR1 and CDR2: SQVTM and ANQGSEA. This CDR3 reads CSVLVPTSYEQYF. The CDR3 coding sequence is TGCAGCGTTCTAGTTCCCACCTCCTACGAGCAGTACTTC.